This entry lists 6 T cell receptor beta chains sequenced from one sample in a study of cytomegalovirus exposure and HLA in healthy donors. Primers for the PCR totalled 60 Vbeta and 13 Jbeta. TCRdb's table, derived via immunoSEQ multiplex PCR, lists solely in-frame clones and lacks some. The repertoire has 160,000 or so clones, 75% to 85% of them found once; the top ten carry roughly 4.7%. The sample consisted of PBMCs. The receptors come from a man aged 30 to 45 in good health and CMV-seronegative.

The rearrangement uses TRBV9 and TRBJ2-2, with a possible D match to TRBD1 (5 bases). V shed 8 bases and J shed 1 base, with 12 bases lying between them. Germline V gene data show CDR1 as SGDLS and CDR2 as YYNGEE. The CDR3 has 14 residues. For the CDR3, the DNA is TGTGCCAGTCAGGGCCTGGGGAACACCGGGGAGCTGTTTTTT. The encoded protein is CASQGLGNTGELFF.

The CDR3, as DNA: TGTGCCAGCAGCGTAACAGGGACCCTCAGCTATGGCTACACCTTC. Protein product: CASSVTGTLSYGYTF. The chain couples TRBV9 to TRBJ1-2, with D possibly matching TRBD1 (6 bases). Trimming took 1 base from V and 4 from J, leaving 14 bases between them. Germline-derived CDR1 and CDR2 are SGDLS and YYNGEE. This CDR3 spans 15 amino acids.

This chain joins TRBV5-1 and TRBJ2-3; 8 nucleotides match TRBD1. Per the germline V gene, CDR1 is SGHRS and CDR2 is YFSETQ. With V trimmed by 4 bases and J by 5 bases, 12 bases remained unmatched. This CDR3 is built from 16 residues. CDR3 residues: CASSRTGLSDIDTQYF. DNA of the CDR3: TGCGCCAGCAGCCGGACAGGGTTGTCTGACATAGATACGCAGTATTTT.

V gene TRBV27 combines with J gene TRBJ2-3; 9 bases are a match to TRBD1. The CDR3 totals 16 residues. V was pared by 7 bases and J by 2 bases, with 10 bases of the junction left unmatched. The germline gives CDR1 MNHEY, CDR2 SMNVEV (reference sequence). The CDR3 coding sequence is TGTGCCAGCACCCCCCTAGGACAGGGGATCACAGATACGCAGTATTTT. Its protein product is CASTPLGQGITDTQYF.

This chain joins TRBV18 and TRBJ2-3; a possible D gene is TRBD2 (5 bases). The CDR3 loop spans 16 amino acids. Trimming stripped 3 bases from V and 7 bases from J, with 20 bases between. Looked up from germline, CDR1 is KGHSH and CDR2 is LQKENI. The CDR3, as DNA: TGTGCCAGCTCACCCGACGGACTGCTAACCGGGAATACGCAGTATTTT. Its protein product is CASSPDGLLTGNTQYF.

This chain uses TRBV2 with TRBJ2-2; 9 nucleotides align to TRBD2. The CDR3 sequence is 17 residues long. V gave up 7 bases and J gave up 5 bases; unmatched junction bases: 14. Germline loops: CDR1 SNHLY, CDR2 FYNNEI. In nucleotides, the CDR3 is TGTGCCAGCACCTACCCCCGGCGGGAGGGCGGAACCGGGGAGCTGTTTTTT. Its protein is CASTYPRREGGTGELFF. Supplemented by reference TRBV2 and TRBJ2-2, the full variable domain reads EPEVTQTPSHQVTQMGQEVILRCVPISNHLYFYWYRQILGQKVEFLVSFYNNEISEKSEIFDDQFSVERPDGSNFTLKIRSTKLEDSAMYFCASTYPRREGGTGELFFGEGSRLTVL.